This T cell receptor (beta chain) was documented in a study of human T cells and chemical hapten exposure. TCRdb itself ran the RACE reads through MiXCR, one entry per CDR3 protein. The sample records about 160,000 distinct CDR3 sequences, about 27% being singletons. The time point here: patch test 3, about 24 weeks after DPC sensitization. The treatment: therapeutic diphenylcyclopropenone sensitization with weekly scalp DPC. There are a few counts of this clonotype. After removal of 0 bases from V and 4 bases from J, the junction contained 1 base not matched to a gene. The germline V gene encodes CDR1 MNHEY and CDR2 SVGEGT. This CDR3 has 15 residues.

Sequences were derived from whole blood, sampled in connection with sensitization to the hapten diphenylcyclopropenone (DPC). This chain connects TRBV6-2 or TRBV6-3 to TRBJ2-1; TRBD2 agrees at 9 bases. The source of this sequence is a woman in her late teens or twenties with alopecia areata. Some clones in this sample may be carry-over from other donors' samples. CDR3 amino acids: CASSYSSGRYNEQFF. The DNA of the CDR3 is TGTGCCAGCAGTTACTCTAGCGGGAGATACAATGAGCAGTTCTTC.